Listed below are T cell receptor beta chains from one sample, sequenced in a study of vaccination and CD4 T cells after COVID-19. One entry per CDR3 protein, called by TCRdb with MiXCR from the PCR reads. The table includes about 6,700 distinct CDR3 sequences, about a third detected once. No antigens are known for them. What was sequenced was CD4+ T cells from blood, cultured in vitro. The receptors shown here come from a human donor in good health. Each CDR3 is given with its conserved first and last residue. D genes are given only for firm matches. Only part of the rows carry a size: once, few, many, or a class if the clone is expanded.

v_gene	abundance	j_gene	d_gene	CDR3aa	CDR3nt
TRBV7-2	few	TRBJ1-2	TRBD1	CASSFYPDRGRANYGYTF	TGTGCCAGCAGCTTTTACCCGGACAGGGGGCGAGCGAACTATGGCTACACCTTC
TRBV2	.	TRBJ1-4	.	CASSEGTNEKLFF	TGTGCCAGCAGTGAGGGGACTAATGAAAAACTGTTTTTT
TRBV2	.	TRBJ2-5	TRBD2	CASSDYLAGGPETQYF	TGTGCCAGCAGTGACTATTTGGCGGGAGGGCCAGAGACCCAGTACTTC
TRBV20-1	.	TRBJ2-5	TRBD1	CSATTTGIGETQYF	TGCAGTGCTACCACGACAGGGATTGGGGAGACCCAGTACTTC
TRBV10-3	few	TRBJ2-7	.	CAISESRLVGAYEQYF	TGTGCCATCAGTGAGTCTCGGCTAGTCGGGGCCTACGAGCAGTACTTC
TRBV20-1	few	TRBJ1-2	.	CSAATSNYGYTF	TGCAGTGCTGCCACTTCTAACTATGGCTACACCTTC
TRBV6-5	few	TRBJ1-5	.	CASSYSTTDDSLSNQPQHF	TGTGCCAGCAGTTACTCGACCACTGACGACAGCCTCAGCAATCAGCCCCAGCATTTT
TRBV11-2	once	TRBJ2-6	.	CASSLGRVLTF	TGTGCCAGCAGCTTAGGGCGAGTCCTGACTTTC
TRBV7-9	.	TRBJ1-2	.	CASSLTGNGYTF	TGTGCCAGCAGCCTCACAGGGAACGGCTACACCTTC
TRBV2	.	TRBJ2-1	TRBD1	CASSGDRVTNEQFF	TGTGCCAGCAGCGGGGACAGAGTGACGAATGAGCAGTTCTTC
TRBV18	.	TRBJ1-5	.	CASSHGPSQPRHF	TGTGCCAGCTCCCACGGCCCGAGTCAGCCCCGGCATTTT
TRBV7-2	.	TRBJ2-7	.	CASSSPGASSYEQYF	TGTGCCAGCAGCTCCCCGGGGGCCAGCTCCTACGAGCAGTACTTC
TRBV5-1	.	TRBJ2-5	.	CASSFGSLVETQYF	TGCGCCAGCAGCTTCGGCTCTTTAGTGGAGACCCAGTACTTC
TRBV20-1	few	TRBJ1-2	.	CSASYRGGQMINYGYTF	TGCAGTGCTAGTTATCGAGGCGGACAGATGATAAACTATGGCTACACCTTC
TRBV4-3	.	TRBJ2-2	TRBD2	CASSQVAGGPRTGELFF	TGCGCCAGCAGCCAGGTAGCGGGGGGGCCGAGGACCGGGGAGCTGTTTTTT
TRBV7-2	few	TRBJ2-7	.	CASSSKGGGYEQYF	TGTGCCAGCAGCTCCAAAGGGGGGGGCTACGAGCAGTACTTC
TRBV5-8	few	TRBJ1-2	TRBD1	CASSSWQLGQVYYGYTF	TGTGCCAGCAGCTCTTGGCAGTTGGGACAGGTCTACTATGGCTACACCTTC
TRBV20-1	large	TRBJ1-5	.	CSASPGHLRGQPQHF	TGCAGTGCTTCTCCGGGACACCTGCGCGGGCAGCCCCAGCATTTT
TRBV2	.	TRBJ2-7	TRBD1	CASRGTGNHEQYF	TGTGCCAGCAGGGGGACAGGGAACCACGAGCAGTACTTC
TRBV20-1	.	TRBJ1-1	TRBD1	CSAWDSEAFF	TGCAGTGCCTGGGACAGCGAAGCTTTCTTT
TRBV7-2	.	TRBJ1-2	TRBD1	CASRDRRGPGYTF	TGTGCCAGCAGGGACCGCAGGGGGCCTGGCTACACCTTC
TRBV28	few	TRBJ1-5	.	CASRFRGRLGQPQHF	TGTGCCAGCCGATTCCGGGGCAGGTTGGGTCAGCCCCAGCATTTT
TRBV6-5	.	TRBJ2-3	.	CASSLLGLTSTDTQYF	TGTGCCAGCAGTTTACTTGGACTAACTTCCACAGATACGCAGTATTTT
TRBV19	few	TRBJ2-3	TRBD1	CASSTGQGVPDTQYF	TGTGCCAGTAGTACAGGCCAGGGGGTTCCAGATACGCAGTATTTT
TRBV27	.	TRBJ2-2	TRBD2	CASSFRAGYTGELFF	TGTGCCAGCAGTTTCCGAGCGGGGTACACCGGGGAGCTGTTTTTT
TRBV20-1	.	TRBJ1-5	TRBD1	CSARGSSGQGRDYSNQPQHF	TGCAGTGCTAGAGGATCATCGGGACAGGGGCGGGATTATAGCAATCAGCCCCAGCATTTT
TRBV10-1	few	TRBJ2-5	TRBD1	CASNSGQGGETQYF	TGCGCCAGCAACAGCGGACAGGGTGGTGAGACCCAGTACTTC
TRBV6-4	few	TRBJ1-5	.	CASSKEGASNQPQHF	TGTGCCAGCAGCAAAGAGGGTGCTAGCAATCAGCCCCAGCATTTT
TRBV20-1	.	TRBJ1-6	.	CSASDRWGYNSPLHF	TGCAGTGCTAGCGACCGCTGGGGCTATAATTCACCCCTCCACTTT
TRBV4-3	.	TRBJ1-3	.	CASSQELLVIGNTIYF	TGCGCCAGCAGCCAAGAATTATTAGTGATTGGAAACACCATATATTTT
TRBV20-1	.	TRBJ1-5	TRBD1	CSARETGTHNQPQHF	TGCAGTGCTAGAGAGACAGGGACCCACAATCAGCCCCAGCATTTT
TRBV19	.	TRBJ2-6	.	CASTRSSGANVLTF	TGTGCCAGTACCAGGTCGTCTGGGGCCAACGTCCTGACTTTC
TRBV7-9	.	TRBJ1-6	TRBD1	CASSLRQGGSPLHF	TGTGCCAGCAGCTTGAGACAGGGTGGTTCACCCCTCCACTTT
TRBV20-1	few	TRBJ1-1	.	CSASADFWAVTEAFF	TGCAGTGCCAGTGCTGACTTTTGGGCGGTCACTGAAGCTTTCTTT
TRBV28	.	TRBJ1-2	TRBD1	CASSSGQGALLNYGYTF	TGTGCCAGCAGTTCCGGACAGGGGGCCCTACTTAACTATGGCTACACCTTC
TRBV11-2	few	TRBJ2-4	TRBD2	CASSSLTSGGTAKNIQYF	TGTGCCAGCAGCTCACTGACTAGCGGGGGGACGGCCAAAAACATTCAGTACTTC
TRBV27	.	TRBJ2-3	TRBD2	CASRRSGTSTDTQYF	TGTGCCAGCAGGCGTAGCGGGACAAGCACAGATACGCAGTATTTT
TRBV12-3/TRBV12-4	few	TRBJ2-3	TRBD2	CASSSPSGGAYDTQYF	TGTGCCAGCAGTTCCCCTAGCGGGGGGGCCTACGATACGCAGTATTTT
TRBV6-1	few	TRBJ1-5	.	CASSRLLTASNQPQHF	TGTGCCAGCAGCAGACTTCTGACAGCCAGCAATCAGCCCCAGCATTTT
TRBV5-1	.	TRBJ2-1	.	CASSLAVDVSEQFF	TGCGCCAGCAGCTTGGCGGTTGACGTGAGTGAGCAGTTCTTC